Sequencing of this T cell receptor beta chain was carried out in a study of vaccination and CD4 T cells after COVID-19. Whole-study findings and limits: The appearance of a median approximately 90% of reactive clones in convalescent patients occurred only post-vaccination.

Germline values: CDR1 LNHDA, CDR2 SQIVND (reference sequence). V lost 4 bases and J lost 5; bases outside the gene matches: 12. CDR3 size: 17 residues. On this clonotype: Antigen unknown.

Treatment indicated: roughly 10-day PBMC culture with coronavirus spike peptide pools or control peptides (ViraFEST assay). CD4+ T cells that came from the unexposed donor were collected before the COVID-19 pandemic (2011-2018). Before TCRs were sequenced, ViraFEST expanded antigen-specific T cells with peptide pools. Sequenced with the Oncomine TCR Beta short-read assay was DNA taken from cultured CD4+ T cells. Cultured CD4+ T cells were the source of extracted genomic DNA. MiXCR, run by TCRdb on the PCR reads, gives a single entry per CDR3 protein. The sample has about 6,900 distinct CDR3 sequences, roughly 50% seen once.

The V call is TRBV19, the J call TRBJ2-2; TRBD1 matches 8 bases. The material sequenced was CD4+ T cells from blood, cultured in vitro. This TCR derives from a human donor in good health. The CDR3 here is CASSTRQSGGGTGELFF. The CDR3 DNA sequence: TGTGCCAGTAGTACTCGGCAGTCAGGGGGCGGGACCGGGGAGCTGTTTTTT.